This passage covers 3 T cell receptor beta chains from one sample sequenced in a study of control samples from healthy donors and cancer patients. The repertoire was sequenced with immunoSEQ multiplex PCR; TCRdb's copy has only in-frame clones and lacks some. The profile covers about 410,000 clones, with over 75% appearing a single time and approximately 6.3% taken by the ten largest. Sequencing used PBMCs. These receptors were taken from a middle-aged man with head and neck cancer.

V gene TRBV9 combines with J gene TRBJ2-2; D may be TRBD1 or TRBD2 (5 bases each). The CDR3 runs 14 residues. From germline, CDR1 is SGDLS and CDR2 YYNGEE. The V end was cut by 2 bases, the J end by 3 bases, with 8 bases between. The CDR3 nucleotides read TGTGCCAGCAGCGTCGGGGCCGACACCGGGGAGCTGTTTTTT. Translating it yields CASSVGADTGELFF.

This clone was counted once. The chain is built from TRBV19 and TRBJ1-5; 7 bases line up with TRBD1. The CDR3 consists of 14 residues. V gave up 5 bases and J gave up 8 bases; unmatched junction bases: 9. Germline CDR1 reads LNHDA; CDR2 reads SQIVND (reference sequence). CDR3 sequence (DNA): TGTGCCAGTAGTCCCCTACAGGGGACTGAGCCCCAGCATTTT. This encodes CASSPLQGTEPQHF.

This clone occurred a few times. This chain connects TRBV4-2 to TRBJ2-3, with 11 bases lining up with TRBD2. After removal of 2 bases from V and 4 bases from J, the junction contained 11 bases not matched to a gene. CDR1 is LGHNA and CDR2 is YNFKEQ in the germline V gene. This CDR3 spans 18 amino acids. The CDR3 is CASSQPTRLAGFSDTQYF. CDR3 nucleotide sequence: TGTGCCAGCAGCCAACCGACCCGACTAGCGGGGTTTTCAGATACGCAGTATTTT.